This TCR beta chain was sequenced for a study of technical replicates of blood from a handful of donors. Produced via immunoSEQ multiplex PCR; TCRdb's table is partial and in-frame only. The sample lists around 100,000 clones; around 96% were seen once. J lost 0 bases, V lost 3 bases, and 7 bases had no gene match. CDR3 length: 16 residues. The V gene's germline CDR1 is ENHRY and CDR2 SYGVKD. The genes are TRBV10-3 and TRBJ2-7; 8 bases fit TRBD1. The receptor's source is a human donor in good health. The sample was T cells isolated from PBMCs. The CDR3 coding sequence is TGTGCCATCAGTGATAAGGGAACAGGGGGCTCCTACGAGCAGTACTTC. It codes for CAISDKGTGGSYEQYF.